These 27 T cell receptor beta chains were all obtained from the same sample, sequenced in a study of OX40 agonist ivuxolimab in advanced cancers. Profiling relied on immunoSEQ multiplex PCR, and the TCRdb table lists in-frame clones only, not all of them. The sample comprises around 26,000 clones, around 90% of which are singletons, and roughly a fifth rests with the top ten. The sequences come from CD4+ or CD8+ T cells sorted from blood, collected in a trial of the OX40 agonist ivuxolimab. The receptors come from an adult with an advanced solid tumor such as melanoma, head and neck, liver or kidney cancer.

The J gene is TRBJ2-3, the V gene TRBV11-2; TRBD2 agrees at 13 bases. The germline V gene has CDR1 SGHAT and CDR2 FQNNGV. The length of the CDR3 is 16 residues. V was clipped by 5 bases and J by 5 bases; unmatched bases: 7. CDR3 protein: CASSEILAGGVDTQYF. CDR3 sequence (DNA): TGTGCCAGCAGCGAAATACTAGCGGGGGGGGTAGATACGCAGTATTTT.

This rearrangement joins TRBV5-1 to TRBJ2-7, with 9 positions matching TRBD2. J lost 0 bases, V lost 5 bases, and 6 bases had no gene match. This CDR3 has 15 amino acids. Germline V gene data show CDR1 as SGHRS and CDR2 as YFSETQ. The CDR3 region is CASRLAGISSYEQYF. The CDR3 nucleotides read TGCGCCAGCAGACTAGCGGGTATAAGCTCCTACGAGCAGTACTTC.

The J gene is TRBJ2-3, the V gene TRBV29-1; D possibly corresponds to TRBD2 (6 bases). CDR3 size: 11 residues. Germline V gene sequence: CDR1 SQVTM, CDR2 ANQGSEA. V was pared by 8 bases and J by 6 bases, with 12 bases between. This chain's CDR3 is CSPLGGDTQYF. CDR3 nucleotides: TGCAGCCCCCTTGGGGGGGATACGCAGTATTTT.

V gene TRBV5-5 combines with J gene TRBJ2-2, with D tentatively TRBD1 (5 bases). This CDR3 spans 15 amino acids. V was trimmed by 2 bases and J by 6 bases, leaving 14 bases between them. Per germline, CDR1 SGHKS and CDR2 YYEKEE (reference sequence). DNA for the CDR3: TGTGCCAGCAGCTTTAGCCAGGGTGTGGCCGGGGAGCTGTTTTTT. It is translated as CASSFSQGVAGELFF.

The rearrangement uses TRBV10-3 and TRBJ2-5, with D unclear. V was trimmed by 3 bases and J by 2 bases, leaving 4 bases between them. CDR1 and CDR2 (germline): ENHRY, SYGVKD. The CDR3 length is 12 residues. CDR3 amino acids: CAISDKQETQYF. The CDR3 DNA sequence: TGTGCCATCAGTGATAAGCAAGAGACCCAGTACTTC.

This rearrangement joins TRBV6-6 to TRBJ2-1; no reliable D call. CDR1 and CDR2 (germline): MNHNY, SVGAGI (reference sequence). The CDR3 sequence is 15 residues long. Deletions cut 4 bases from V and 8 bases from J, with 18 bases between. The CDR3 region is CASSSYSTHVDEQFF. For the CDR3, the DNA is TGTGCCAGCAGTTCTTATTCAACCCACGTCGATGAGCAGTTCTTC.

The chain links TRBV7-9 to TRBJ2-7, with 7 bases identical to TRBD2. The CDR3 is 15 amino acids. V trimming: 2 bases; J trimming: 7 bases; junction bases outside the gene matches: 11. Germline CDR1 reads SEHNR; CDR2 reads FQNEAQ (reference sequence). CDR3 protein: CASSLLEGGPWEQYF. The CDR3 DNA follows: TGTGCCAGCAGCTTACTTGAGGGAGGGCCGTGGGAGCAGTACTTC.

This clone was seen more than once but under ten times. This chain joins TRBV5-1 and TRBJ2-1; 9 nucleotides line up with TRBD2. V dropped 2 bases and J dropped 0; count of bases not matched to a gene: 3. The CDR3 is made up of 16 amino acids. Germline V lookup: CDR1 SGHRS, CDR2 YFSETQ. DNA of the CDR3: TGCGCCAGCAGCTTACCACTAGCGGGCTCCTACAATGAGCAGTTCTTC. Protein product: CASSLPLAGSYNEQFF.

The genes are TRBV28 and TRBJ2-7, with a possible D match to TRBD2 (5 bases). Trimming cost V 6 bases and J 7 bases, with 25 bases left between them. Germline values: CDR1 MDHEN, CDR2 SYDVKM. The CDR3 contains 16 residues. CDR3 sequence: CASRGDGSGFFYEQYF. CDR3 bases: TGTGCCAGCAGGGGCGATGGGAGTGGGTTTTTCTATGAGCAGTACTTC.

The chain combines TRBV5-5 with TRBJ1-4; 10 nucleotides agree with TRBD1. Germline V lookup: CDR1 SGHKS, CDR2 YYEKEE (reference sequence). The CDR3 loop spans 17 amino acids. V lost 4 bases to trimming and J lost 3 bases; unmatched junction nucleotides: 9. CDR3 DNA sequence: TGTGCCAGCAGCCCAGGGGACAGGGGCCCCGCTAATGAAAAACTGTTTTTT. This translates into CASSPGDRGPANEKLFF.

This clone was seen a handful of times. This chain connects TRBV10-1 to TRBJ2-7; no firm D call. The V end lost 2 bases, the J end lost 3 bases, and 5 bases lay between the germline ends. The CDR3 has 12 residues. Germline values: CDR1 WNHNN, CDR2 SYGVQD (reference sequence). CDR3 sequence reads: CASSETSYEQYF. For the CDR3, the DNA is TGCGCCAGCAGTGAGACCAGCTACGAGCAGTACTTC.

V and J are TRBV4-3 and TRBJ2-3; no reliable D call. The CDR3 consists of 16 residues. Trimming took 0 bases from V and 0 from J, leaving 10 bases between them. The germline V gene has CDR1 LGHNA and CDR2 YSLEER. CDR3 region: CASSQDISASTDTQYF. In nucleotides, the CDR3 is TGCGCCAGCAGCCAAGATATTTCGGCTAGCACAGATACGCAGTATTTT.

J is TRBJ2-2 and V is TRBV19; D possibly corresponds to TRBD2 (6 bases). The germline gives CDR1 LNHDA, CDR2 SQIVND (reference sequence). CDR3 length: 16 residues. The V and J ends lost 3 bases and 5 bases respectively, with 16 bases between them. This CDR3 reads CASSIWSGDWTGELFF. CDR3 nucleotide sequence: TGTGCCAGTAGTATTTGGTCGGGGGACTGGACCGGGGAGCTGTTTTTT.

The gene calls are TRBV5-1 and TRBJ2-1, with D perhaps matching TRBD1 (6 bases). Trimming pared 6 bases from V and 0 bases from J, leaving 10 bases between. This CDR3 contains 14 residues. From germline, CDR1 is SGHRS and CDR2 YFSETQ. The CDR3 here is CASNGGGSYNEQFF. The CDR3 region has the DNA TGCGCCAGCAATGGGGGCGGCTCCTACAATGAGCAGTTCTTC.

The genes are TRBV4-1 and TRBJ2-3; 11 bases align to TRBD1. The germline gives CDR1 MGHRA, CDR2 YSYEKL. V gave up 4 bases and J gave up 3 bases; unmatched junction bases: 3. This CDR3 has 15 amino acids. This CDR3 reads CASSPGTGGTDTQYF. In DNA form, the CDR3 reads TGCGCCAGCAGCCCCGGGACAGGGGGAACAGATACGCAGTATTTT.

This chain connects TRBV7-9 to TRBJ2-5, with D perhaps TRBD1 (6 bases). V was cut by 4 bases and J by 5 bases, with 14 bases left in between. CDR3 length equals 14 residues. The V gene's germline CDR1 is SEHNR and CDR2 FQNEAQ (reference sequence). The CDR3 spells CASSYDGGLETQYF. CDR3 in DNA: TGTGCCAGCAGCTACGATGGGGGCTTGGAGACCCAGTACTTC.

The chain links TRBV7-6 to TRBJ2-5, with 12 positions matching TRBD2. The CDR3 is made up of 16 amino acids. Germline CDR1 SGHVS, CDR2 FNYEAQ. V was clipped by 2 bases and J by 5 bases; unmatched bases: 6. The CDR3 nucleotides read TGTGCCAGCAGCTTAAAGCTAGCGGGGGGGCCTGAGACCCAGTACTTC. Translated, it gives CASSLKLAGGPETQYF.

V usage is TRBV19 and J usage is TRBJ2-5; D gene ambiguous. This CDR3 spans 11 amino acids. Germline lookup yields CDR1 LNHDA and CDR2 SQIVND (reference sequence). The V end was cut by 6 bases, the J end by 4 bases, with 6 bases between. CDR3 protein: CASRGTETQYF. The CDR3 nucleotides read TGTGCCAGTAGGGGAACAGAGACCCAGTACTTC.

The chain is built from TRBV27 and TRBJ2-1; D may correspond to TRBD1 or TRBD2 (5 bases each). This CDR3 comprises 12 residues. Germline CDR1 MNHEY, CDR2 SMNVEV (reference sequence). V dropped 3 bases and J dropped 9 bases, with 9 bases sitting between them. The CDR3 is CASSLGPGEQFF. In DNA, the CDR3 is TGTGCCAGCAGTTTGGGACCCGGTGAGCAGTTCTTC.

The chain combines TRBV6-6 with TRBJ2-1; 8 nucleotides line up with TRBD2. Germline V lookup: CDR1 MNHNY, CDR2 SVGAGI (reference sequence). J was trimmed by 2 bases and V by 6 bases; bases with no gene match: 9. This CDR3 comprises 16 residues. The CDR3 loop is CASSLLGAGAYNEQFF. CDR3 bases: TGTGCCAGCAGCCTCTTGGGAGCGGGAGCCTACAATGAGCAGTTCTTC.

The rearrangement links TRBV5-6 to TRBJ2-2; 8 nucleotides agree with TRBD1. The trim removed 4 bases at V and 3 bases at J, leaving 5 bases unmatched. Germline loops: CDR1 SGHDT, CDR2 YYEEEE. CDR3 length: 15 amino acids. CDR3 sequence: CASSPDRVYTGELFF. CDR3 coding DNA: TGTGCCAGCAGCCCGGACAGGGTATACACCGGGGAGCTGTTTTTT.

The CDR3 DNA sequence: TGTGCCAGCAGATTTACAGGGGGCACTGAAGCTTTCTTT. It translates to CASRFTGGTEAFF. This sequence joins TRBV5-4 and TRBJ1-1, with 8 bases matching TRBD1. Trimming removed 5 bases from V and 4 bases from J; junction bases left unmatched: 4. The germline V gene has CDR1 SGHNT and CDR2 YYREEE (reference sequence). The CDR3 consists of 13 residues.

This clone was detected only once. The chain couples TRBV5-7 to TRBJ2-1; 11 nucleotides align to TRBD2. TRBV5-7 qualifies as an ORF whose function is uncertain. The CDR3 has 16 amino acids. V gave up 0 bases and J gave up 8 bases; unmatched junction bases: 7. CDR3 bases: TGTGCCAGCAGCTTGGTAGGTAGCGGGGGGGCCTATGAGCAGTTCTTC. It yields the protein CASSLVGSGGAYEQFF.

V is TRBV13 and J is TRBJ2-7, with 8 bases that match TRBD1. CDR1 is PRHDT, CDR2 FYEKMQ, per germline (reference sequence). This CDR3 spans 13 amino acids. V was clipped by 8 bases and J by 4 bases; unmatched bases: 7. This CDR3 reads CASGDRLTYEQYF. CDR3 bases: TGTGCCAGCGGGGACAGGCTGACTTACGAGCAGTACTTC.

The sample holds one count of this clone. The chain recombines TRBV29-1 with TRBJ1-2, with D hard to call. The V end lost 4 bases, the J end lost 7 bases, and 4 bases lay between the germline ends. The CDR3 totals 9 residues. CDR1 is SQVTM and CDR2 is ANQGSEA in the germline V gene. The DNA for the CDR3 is TGCAGCGTTGGGGGTGGCTACACCTTC. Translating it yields CSVGGGYTF.

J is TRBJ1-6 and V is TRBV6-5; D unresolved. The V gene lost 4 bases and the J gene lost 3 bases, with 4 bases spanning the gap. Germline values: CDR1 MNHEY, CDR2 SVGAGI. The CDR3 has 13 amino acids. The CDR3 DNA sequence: TGTGCCAGCAGTTCGGACTATAATTCACCCCTCCACTTT. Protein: CASSSDYNSPLHF.

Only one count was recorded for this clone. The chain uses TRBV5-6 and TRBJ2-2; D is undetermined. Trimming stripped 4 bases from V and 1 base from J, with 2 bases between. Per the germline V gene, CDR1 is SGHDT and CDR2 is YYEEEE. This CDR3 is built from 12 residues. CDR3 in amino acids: CASSGNTGELFF. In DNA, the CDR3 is TGTGCCAGCAGCGGGAACACCGGGGAGCTGTTTTTT. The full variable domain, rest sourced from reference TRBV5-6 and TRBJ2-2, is DAGVTQSPTHLIKTRGQQVTLRCSPKSGHDTVSWYQQALGQGPQFIFQYYEEEERQRGNFPDRFSGHQFPNYSSELNVNALLLGDSALYLCASSGNTGELFFGEGSRLTVL.